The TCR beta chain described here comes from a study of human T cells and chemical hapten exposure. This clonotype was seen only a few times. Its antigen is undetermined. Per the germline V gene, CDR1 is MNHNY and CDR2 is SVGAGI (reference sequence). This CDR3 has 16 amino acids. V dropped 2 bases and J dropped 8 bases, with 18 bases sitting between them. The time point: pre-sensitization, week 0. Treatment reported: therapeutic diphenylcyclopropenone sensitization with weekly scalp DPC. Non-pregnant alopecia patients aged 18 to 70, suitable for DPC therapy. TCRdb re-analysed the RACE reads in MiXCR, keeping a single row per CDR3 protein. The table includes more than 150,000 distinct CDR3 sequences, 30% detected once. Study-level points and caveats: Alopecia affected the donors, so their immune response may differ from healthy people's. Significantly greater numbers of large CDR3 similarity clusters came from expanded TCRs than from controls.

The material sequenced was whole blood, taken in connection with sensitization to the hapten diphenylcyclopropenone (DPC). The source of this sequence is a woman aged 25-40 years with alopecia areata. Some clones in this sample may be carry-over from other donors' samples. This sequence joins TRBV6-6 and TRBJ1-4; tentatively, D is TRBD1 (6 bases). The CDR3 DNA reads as TGTGCCAGCAGTTACCCCCCGGGGGGGCGGGGAGAAAAACTGTTTTTT. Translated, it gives CASSYPPGGRGEKLFF.